This T cell receptor beta chain originates from a study of identical twins. One entry per CDR3 protein, called by TCRdb with MiXCR from the 5' RACE reads. Among some 600,000 distinct CDR3 sequences listed, under 8.5% were seen once. Per the germline V gene, CDR1 is SGHDT and CDR2 is YYEEEE. Trimming shortened V by 0 bases and J by 3 bases, and 12 bases separated the two germline ends. CDR3 length: 16 amino acids. The table lists this clonotype with many counts. The data were also submitted as part of a second study, on yellow fever vaccine responses in identical twins.

The V call is TRBV5-6, the J call TRBJ2-2; the D gene is possibly TRBD2 (6 bases). This receptor was obtained from a young woman in good health. Input material: PBMCs. The CDR3: CASSLDRDWDTGELFF. The CDR3, as DNA: TGTGCCAGCAGCTTGGACCGGGACTGGGACACCGGGGAGCTGTTTTTT.